This note documents a single T cell receptor (beta chain) sequence. No antigen is known for it. The data are from a study of cytomegalovirus exposure and HLA in healthy donors. Study-wide results and limits: The study found most TCR sequences rare, yet found some public TCRs in many donors.

The repertoire was sequenced with immunoSEQ multiplex PCR; TCRdb's copy has only in-frame clones and lacks some. The sample holds about 71,000 clones, 85% to 95% seen once. The sequenced sample consisted of PBMCs. The clonotype was recovered from a young woman in good health and CMV-seronegative.

The CDR3, as DNA: TGCGCCAGCAGCTTGCTCCAGGAGAGGGAGGCTTTCTTT. Residues: CASSLLQEREAFF. The V gene is TRBV5-1, the J gene TRBJ1-1; the D is unclear. V lost 1 base and J lost 11, with 15 bases in between. The CDR3 is 13 amino acids. CDR1 and CDR2 from the germline V gene are SGHRS and YFSETQ.